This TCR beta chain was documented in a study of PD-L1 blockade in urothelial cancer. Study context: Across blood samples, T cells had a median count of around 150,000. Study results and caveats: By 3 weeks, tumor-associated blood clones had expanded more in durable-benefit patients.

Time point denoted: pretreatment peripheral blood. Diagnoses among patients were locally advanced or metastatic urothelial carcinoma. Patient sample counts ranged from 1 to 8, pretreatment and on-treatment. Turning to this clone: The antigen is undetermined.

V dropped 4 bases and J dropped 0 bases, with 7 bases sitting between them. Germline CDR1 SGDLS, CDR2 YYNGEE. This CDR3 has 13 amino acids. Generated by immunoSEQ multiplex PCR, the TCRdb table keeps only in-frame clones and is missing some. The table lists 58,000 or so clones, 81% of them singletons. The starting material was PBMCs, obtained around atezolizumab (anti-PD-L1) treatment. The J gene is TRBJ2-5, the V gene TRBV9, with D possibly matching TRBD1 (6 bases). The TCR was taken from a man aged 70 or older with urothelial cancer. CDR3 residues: CASSWDNQETQYF. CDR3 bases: TGTGCCAGCAGCTGGGACAACCAAGAGACCCAGTACTTC.